This record covers a single T cell receptor (beta chain). Its antigen is as yet unknown. This specimen belongs to a study of cytomegalovirus exposure and HLA in healthy donors. Findings of the study overall: Researchers catalogued 164 TCR beta chains as cytomegalovirus-associated.

The germline V and J ends were trimmed by 8 bases and 16 bases, with 21 bases remaining between them. There are 12 residues in the CDR3. CDR1 and CDR2 (germline): SNHLY, FYNNEI. PCR primers comprised 60 Vbeta and 13 Jbeta primers. Repertoires were generated with immunoSEQ multiplex PCR, while TCRdb's copy carries only in-frame clones and drops some. Its table records 200,000 or so clones. The gene calls are TRBV2 and TRBJ1-3; no clear D gene. Sample: PBMCs. The TCR comes from a boy aged 5-17 years in good health and CMV-seronegative. This chain's CDR3 is CASAKLVELAYF. CDR3 DNA sequence: TGTGCCAGCGCTAAATTGGTAGAGCTCGCGTATTTT. The full variable domain, its missing parts supplied by reference TRBV2 and TRBJ1-3, is EPEVTQTPSHQVTQMGQEVILRCVPISNHLYFYWYRQILGQKVEFLVSFYNNEISEKSEIFDDQFSVERPDGSNFTLKIRSTKLEDSAMYFCASAKLVELAYFGEGSWLTVV.